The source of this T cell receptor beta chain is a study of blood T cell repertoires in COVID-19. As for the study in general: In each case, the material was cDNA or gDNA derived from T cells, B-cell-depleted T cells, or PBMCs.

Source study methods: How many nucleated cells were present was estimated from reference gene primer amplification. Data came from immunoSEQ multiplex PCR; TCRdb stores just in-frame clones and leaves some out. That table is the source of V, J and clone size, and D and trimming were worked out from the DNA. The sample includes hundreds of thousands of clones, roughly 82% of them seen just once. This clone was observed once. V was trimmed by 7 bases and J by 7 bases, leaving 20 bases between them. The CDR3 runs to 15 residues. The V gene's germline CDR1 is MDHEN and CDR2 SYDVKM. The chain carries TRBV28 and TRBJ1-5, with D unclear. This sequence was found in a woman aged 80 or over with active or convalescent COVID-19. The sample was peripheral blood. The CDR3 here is CASTNGKSPGQPQHF. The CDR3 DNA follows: TGTGCCAGCACTAACGGGAAATCTCCGGGACAGCCCCAGCATTTT. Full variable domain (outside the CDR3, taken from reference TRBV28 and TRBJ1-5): DVKVTQSSRYLVKRTGEKVFLECVQDMDHENMFWYRQDPGLGLRLIYFSYDVKMKEKGDIPEGYSVSREKKERFSLILESASTNQTSMYLCASTNGKSPGQPQHFGDGTRLSIL.